The rows below give T cell receptor beta chains drawn from one sample of a study of long-term antiretroviral therapy in people with HIV. Repertoires were generated with immunoSEQ multiplex PCR, while TCRdb's copy carries only in-frame clones and drops some. The table lists 45,000 to 50,000 clones, about 81% of them singletons. Sample: unsorted PBMCs, taken 0.8 years after starting antiretroviral therapy. The receptor set was obtained from a woman between 18 and 29 years old with HIV. The CDR3 runs from the conserved cysteine through the conserved F or W. D genes are given only for firm matches. Expanded clones are given a class, and other clones once, few, many or no size at all.

V	J	size	D	CDR3	DNA
TRBV7-2	TRBJ2-7	once	-	CASSLIGGFSYEQYF	TGTGCCAGCAGCTTAATTGGCGGATTCTCCTACGAGCAGTACTTC
TRBV19	TRBJ2-1	-	TRBD1	CASRRTGGGPYNEQFF	TGTGCCAGTAGACGGACAGGGGGCGGACCCTACAATGAGCAGTTCTTC
TRBV5-1	TRBJ2-3	-	-	CASSLERPGTDTQYF	TGCGCCAGCAGCTTGGAGAGGCCAGGCACAGATACGCAGTATTTT
TRBV6-6	TRBJ1-1	once	-	CASSYSKGMNTEAFF	TGTGCCAGCAGTTACTCGAAGGGGATGAACACTGAAGCTTTCTTT
TRBV10-3	TRBJ1-3	-	TRBD1	CAIRRGTGYPGNTIYF	TGTGCCATCAGACGTGGGACAGGGTATCCTGGAAACACCATATATTTT
TRBV7-2	TRBJ2-3	-	TRBD2	CASSLGFSGQVDTQYF	TGTGCCAGCAGCTTAGGTTTTAGCGGGCAGGTAGATACGCAGTATTTT
TRBV4-3	TRBJ2-3	-	TRBD2	CASSPGLAVDTQYF	TGCGCCAGCAGCCCTGGACTAGCGGTCGATACGCAGTATTTT
TRBV10-3	TRBJ1-1	-	-	CAISESRSSPKLTEAFF	TGTGCCATCAGTGAGTCGCGGTCCAGCCCCAAACTCACTGAAGCTTTCTTT
TRBV15	TRBJ2-3	-	-	CATSPSGLTDTQYF	TGTGCCACCAGCCCCTCAGGGCTCACAGATACGCAGTATTTT
TRBV5-1	TRBJ2-3	-	-	CASSLEADTQYF	TGCGCCAGCAGCTTGGAAGCAGATACGCAGTATTTT
TRBV6-1	TRBJ2-1	-	-	CATRLGTANNEQFF	TGTGCCACCCGACTGGGAACCGCCAACAATGAGCAGTTCTTC
TRBV10-3	TRBJ2-7	-	TRBD1	CATSGDRGYEQYF	TGTGCCACCTCCGGGGACAGGGGCTACGAGCAGTACTTC
TRBV4-2	TRBJ1-2	-	TRBD1	CATRDSYSNLSVYGYTF	TGTGCCACCAGGGACAGCTACTCAAATCTTAGTGTCTATGGCTACACCTTC
TRBV7-7	TRBJ2-7	-	-	CASSLSGSYEQYF	TGTGCTAGCAGCTTATCTGGTTCCTACGAGCAGTACTTC
TRBV27	TRBJ2-2	-	-	CASSLSRGRDTGELFF	TGTGCCAGCAGTTTATCGCGGGGGCGAGACACCGGGGAGCTGTTTTTT
TRBV7-9	TRBJ1-1	-	TRBD1	CASSLAAGGASTEAFF	TGTGCCAGCAGCTTAGCGGCAGGGGGCGCGAGCACTGAAGCTTTCTTT